What follows are 18 T cell receptor beta chains derived from one specimen sequenced in a study of blood T cell repertoires in COVID-19. Method: immunoSEQ multiplex PCR; TCRdb's copy keeps in-frame clones and lacks some. The sample shows 200,000 to 300,000 clones, about nine tenths of them seen only once. Sequenced material: PBMCs or T cells enriched from blood (not recorded which). These receptors all stem from a woman between 40 and 55 years old with acute COVID-19.

V and J are TRBV11-2 and TRBJ1-2, with no clear D. The V end lost 4 bases, the J end lost 8 bases, and 17 bases lay between the germline ends. Germline V CDR1 and CDR2: SGHAT, FQNNGV. The CDR3 sequence is 14 residues long. Here the CDR3 DNA reads TGTGCCAGCAGCTCTCCAGCTCTCGGGTCGGGCTACACCTTC. Translating gives CASSSPALGSGYTF.

V gene TRBV15 combines with J gene TRBJ2-1; 8 bases fit TRBD2. Trimming cost V 3 bases and J 6 bases; bases outside gene matches: 4. The CDR3 is 14 amino acids. From germline, CDR1 is LNHNV and CDR2 YYDKDF (reference sequence). DNA for the CDR3: TGTGCCACCAGCAGCCAGCGGGGGCGCAATGAGCAGTTCTTC. Amino acids: CATSSQRGRNEQFF. The full variable domain, rest sourced from reference TRBV15 and TRBJ2-1, is DAMVIQNPRYQVTQFGKPVTLSCSQTLNHNVMYWYQQKSSQAPKLLFHYYDKDFNNEADTPDNFQSRRPNTSFCFLDIRSPGLGDTAMYLCATSSQRGRNEQFFGPGTRLTVL.

This clone was counted only a few times. J is TRBJ1-1 and V is TRBV29-1; TRBD1 matches 7 bases. The trim removed 5 bases at V and 3 bases at J, leaving 3 bases unmatched. This CDR3 comprises 12 residues. Germline CDR1 reads SQVTM; CDR2 reads ANQGSEA. CDR3 loop: CSVCRGDTEAFF. In DNA, the CDR3 is TGCAGCGTTTGCAGGGGGGACACTGAAGCTTTCTTT.

The chain uses TRBV5-1 and TRBJ2-2; 8 positions agree with TRBD1. The CDR3 has 17 amino acids. Germline values: CDR1 SGHRS, CDR2 YFSETQ. V shed 2 bases, J shed 4 bases, and the junction held 10 bases outside the gene matches. CDR3 coding DNA: TGCGCCAGCAGCTTCGGCAGCAGGGGGCGTCGCACCGGGGAGCTGTTTTTT. As protein: CASSFGSRGRRTGELFF.

The chain couples TRBV24-1 to TRBJ2-2, with TRBD1 identical over 7 bases. The CDR3 is 15 residues long. The germline gives CDR1 KGHDR, CDR2 SFDVKD. With V trimmed by 4 bases and J by 8 bases, 9 bases remained unmatched. CDR3 bases: TGTGCCACCAGTGACCGCGACAGGGTTTCGGGGGAGCTGTTTTTT. Its translation is CATSDRDRVSGELFF.

The genes are TRBV25-1 and TRBJ1-6, with D tentatively TRBD1 (5 bases). Germline CDR1 MGHDK, CDR2 SYGVNS. The CDR3 is 16 residues long. Deletions cut 4 bases from V and 9 bases from J, with 19 bases between. The CDR3, as DNA: TGTGCCAGCAGTGCCCCCATTCCAGGGTTGGGTTCACCCCTCCACTTT. Its protein is CASSAPIPGLGSPLHF.

The CDR3 region is CASSSPGQGWKTQYF. CDR3 coding DNA: TGTGCCAGCAGCTCCCCGGGACAGGGGTGGAAGACCCAGTACTTC. This chain uses TRBV7-2 with TRBJ2-5, with 10 bases aligning to TRBD1. Germline trimming cut 4 bases from V and 6 bases from J; bases unmatched to any gene: 8. This CDR3 has 15 amino acids. Germline V gene lookup returns CDR1 SGHTA and CDR2 FQGNSA.

The rearrangement links TRBV15 to TRBJ1-1; D ambiguous. CDR3 length: 13 amino acids. V shed 6 bases and J shed 1 base, with 9 bases lying between them. In germline, CDR1 is LNHNV, CDR2 YYDKDF (reference sequence). The CDR3 DNA reads TGTGCCACCAGGTACAGTACGAACACTGAAGCTTTCTTT. This translates into CATRYSTNTEAFF. Full variable domain (missing parts from reference TRBV15 and TRBJ1-1): DAMVIQNPRYQVTQFGKPVTLSCSQTLNHNVMYWYQQKSSQAPKLLFHYYDKDFNNEADTPDNFQSRRPNTSFCFLDIRSPGLGDTAMYLCATRYSTNTEAFFGQGTRLTVV.

The J gene is TRBJ1-1, the V gene TRBV30, with D perhaps TRBD1 (5 bases). The germline CDR1 and CDR2 sequences are GTSNPN and SVGIG (reference sequence). The CDR3 length is 14 residues. The V end lost 3 bases, the J end lost 5 bases, and 16 bases lay between the germline ends. In DNA form, the CDR3 reads TGTGCCTGGAGAGTCGGGGGACGGTGGACTGAAGCTTTCTTT. As protein: CAWRVGGRWTEAFF.

V usage is TRBV3-1 (or the pseudogene TRBV3-2) and J usage is TRBJ1-5; D gene unclear. CDR3 length: 15 residues. From germline, CDR1 is LGHDT and CDR2 YNNKEL (reference sequence). Trimming took 1 base from V and 7 from J, leaving 14 bases between them. CDR3: CASSQGIQVNQPQHF. In nucleotides, the CDR3 is TGTGCCAGCAGCCAAGGGATCCAGGTCAACCAGCCCCAGCATTTT.

Only one count was recorded for this clone. V and J are TRBV11-3 and TRBJ1-1; TRBD1 agrees at 7 bases. In germline, CDR1 is SGHNT, CDR2 YENEEA. V lost 5 bases to trimming and J lost 9 bases; unmatched junction nucleotides: 12. The CDR3 has 14 residues. In DNA, the CDR3 is TGTGCCAGCAGCCGATCCCGGACAGGTATCCAAGCTTTCTTT. It encodes CASSRSRTGIQAFF.

This rearrangement joins TRBV6-2 or TRBV6-3 to TRBJ1-1; D is perhaps TRBD1 (5 bases). The V and J ends lost 5 bases and 1 base respectively, with 8 bases between them. CDR1 is MNHEY, CDR2 SVGEGT, per germline. CDR3 length equals 13 residues. CDR3 sequence (DNA): TGTGCCAGCAGTGTCGGGGGGAACACTGAAGCTTTCTTT. Amino acid sequence: CASSVGGNTEAFF.

This chain joins TRBV11-2 and TRBJ1-2, with 7 bases that match TRBD1. Per the germline V gene, CDR1 is SGHAT and CDR2 is FQNNGV. The CDR3 loop spans 15 amino acids. Trimming at V came to 5 bases and at J to 4 bases, leaving 10 bases not matched to a gene. The CDR3 bases are TGTGCCAGCAGCCCTTCGACAGGGCCTTCCTATGGCTACACCTTC. The encoded protein is CASSPSTGPSYGYTF.

The genes are TRBV6-5 and TRBJ1-6; 8 bases line up with TRBD1. The germline CDR1 and CDR2 sequences are MNHEY and SVGAGI. The CDR3 runs to 15 residues. The V segment lost 8 bases and the J segment 9 bases; nucleotides outside the gene matches: 12. CDR3 in DNA: TGTGCCAGCGGACGTCCGGGACAGGTATCTTCACCCCTCCACTTT. Its translation is CASGRPGQVSSPLHF.

This clone was found a few times. The chain is built from TRBV5-1 and TRBJ2-7; possibly TRBD1 for D (6 bases). The ends were cut back, 4 bases at V and 0 bases at J, with 11 bases in the middle. This CDR3 comprises 14 residues. Germline V lookup: CDR1 SGHRS, CDR2 YFSETQ. CDR3 in amino acids: CASSGGPPSYEQYV. For the CDR3, the DNA is TGCGCCAGCAGCGGGGGCCCCCCCTCCTACGAGCAGTACGTC.

This chain joins TRBV19 and TRBJ2-5; possibly TRBD2 for D (5 bases). The CDR3 is 13 residues long. Trimming shortened V by 5 bases and J by 4 bases, and 11 bases separated the two germline ends. The germline V gene encodes CDR1 LNHDA and CDR2 SQIVND (reference sequence). The CDR3 here is CASSGRAGETQYF. In DNA form, the CDR3 reads TGTGCCAGTAGTGGTCGCGCGGGAGAGACCCAGTACTTC.

CDR3 sequence reads: CASSLGQKSQPQHF. The CDR3 DNA reads as TGTGCCAGCAGCTTGGGACAGAAGAGCCAGCCCCAGCATTTT. This sequence joins TRBV5-8 and TRBJ1-5; D might be TRBD1 (5 bases). CDR3 length equals 14 residues. The germline V and J ends were trimmed by 0 bases and 7 bases, with 11 bases remaining between them. The germline V gene has CDR1 SGHTS and CDR2 YDEGEE.

The CDR3, as DNA: TGTGCCAGCAGTGAAAGGGACAGCTATAATTCACCCCTCCACTTT. It translates to CASSERDSYNSPLHF. The rearrangement links TRBV6-1 to TRBJ1-6; TRBD1 matches 7 bases. The V segment lost 2 bases and the J segment 3 bases; nucleotides outside the gene matches: 1. CDR3 length equals 15 residues. Germline loops: CDR1 MNHNS, CDR2 SASEGT.